Below, 10 T cell receptor beta chains from the same sample are listed, as sequenced in a study of metastatic and nonmetastatic thyroid tumors. Each patient went into thyroid surgery without having received any treatment. TCRdb re-called clones from the PCR reads using MiXCR. The sample holds roughly 25,000 clones, 13% seen once. Material for sequencing was blood. The receptors were gathered from a female donor with papillary thyroid cancer or a benign thyroid nodule (not recorded which). Some clones in this sample may be carry-over from other donors' samples.

This clone has ten or more counts. V gene TRBV6-2 or TRBV6-3 combines with J gene TRBJ2-1; tentative D call: TRBD1 (6 bases). Trimming stripped 5 bases from V and 9 bases from J, with 23 bases between. This CDR3 has 16 amino acids. CDR1 is MNHEY and CDR2 is SVGEGT in the germline V gene. In DNA, the CDR3 is TGTGCCAGCAGTACAATACGGCGCCAGGGGTTTTCTGAGCAGTTCTTC. This translates into CASSTIRRQGFSEQFF.

This clone was detected many times. This rearrangement joins TRBV12-3 or TRBV12-4 to TRBJ2-1; D is unresolved. Trimming removed 6 bases from V and 6 bases from J, with 9 bases in between. This CDR3 spans 12 amino acids. The CDR3 sequence: CASRNVVNEQFF. The CDR3 coding sequence is TGTGCCAGCAGAAATGTCGTCAATGAGCAGTTCTTC.

This clone was seen ten or more times. The CDR3 sequence is CASSPLGGGDTQYF. Here the CDR3 DNA reads TGTGCCAGCTCACCACTCGGGGGCGGAGATACGCAGTATTTT. The chain recombines TRBV18 with TRBJ2-3; D assignment may be TRBD1 or TRBD2 (6 bases each). The V gene lost 1 base and the J gene lost 5 bases, with 10 bases spanning the gap. The CDR3 has 14 residues. CDR1 is KGHSH and CDR2 is LQKENI in the germline V gene.

Within the sample, this clone is medium-sized. This rearrangement joins TRBV7-2 to TRBJ1-2; 7 nucleotides line up with TRBD1. With 3 bases clipped from V and 8 bases from J, the junction kept 12 bases outside the gene matches. The CDR3 covers 15 residues. Germline loops: CDR1 SGHTA, CDR2 FQGNSA. The CDR3 loop is CASSLSLEGAEGYTF. For the CDR3, the DNA is TGTGCCAGCAGCTTGAGCCTAGAGGGGGCTGAGGGCTACACCTTC.

Many counts were recorded for this clone. CDR3 nucleotides: TGTGCCAGCAGCTTTTCCGGAGGAACCTACGAGCAGTACTTC. Amino acids: CASSFSGGTYEQYF. This chain uses TRBV7-9 with TRBJ2-7; possibly TRBD2 for D (5 bases). Germline V lookup: CDR1 SEHNR, CDR2 FQNEAQ (reference sequence). The CDR3 is 14 residues long. Trimming took 3 bases from V and 2 from J, leaving 11 bases between them.

The J gene is TRBJ2-3, the V gene TRBV4-1; 11 positions agree with TRBD1. Germline-derived CDR1 and CDR2 are MGHRA and YSYEKL. V shed 7 bases, J shed 3 bases, and the junction held 21 bases outside the gene matches. CDR3 length: 20 residues. The CDR3, as DNA: TGCGCCAGCATCCTGAGAGGACAGGGGGCGCTTCCTGTCGGGACAGATACGCAGTATTTT. This translates into CASILRGQGALPVGTDTQYF.

By share, this clone counts as medium-sized. The chain links TRBV19 to TRBJ2-3, with D possibly being TRBD1 (6 bases). Per germline, CDR1 LNHDA and CDR2 SQIVND (reference sequence). The CDR3 extends over 15 amino acids. Trimming cost V 7 bases and J 2 bases, with 16 bases left between them. The CDR3: CASKGDTGITDTQYF. The DNA for the CDR3 is TGTGCCAGTAAAGGGGACACCGGTATCACAGATACGCAGTATTTT.

The chain has TRBV6-1 and TRBJ2-3, with TRBD2 matching 10 bases. Germline lookup yields CDR1 MNHNS and CDR2 SASEGT. The CDR3 loop spans 14 amino acids. V shed 8 bases, J shed 0 bases, and the junction held 2 bases outside the gene matches. CDR3 DNA: TGTGCCAGCTGGACTAGCGGTAGCACAGATACGCAGTATTTT. It specifies CASWTSGSTDTQYF.

On this clone itself: This may be a read error, as it is one base from a much larger clone. No conserved phenylalanine or tryptophan is present at the end of the CDR3, so a read error is the likely explanation. The DNA is omitted, as the CDR3 cannot be located on it reliably, and the CDR3 follows TCRdb's listing. The CDR3: CASSQGGDRGFRFL. The chain carries TRBV3-1 and TRBJ2-1; the table's D call, TRBD1, has no DNA check behind it. Germline V gene data show CDR1 as LGHDT and CDR2 as YNNKEL (reference sequence). The CDR3 contains 14 residues when both ends are counted.

This clone was seen repeatedly, ten times or more. The chain links TRBV27 to TRBJ2-2; D not resolved. Trimming removed 3 bases from V and 1 base from J, with 9 bases in between. Germline V gene sequence: CDR1 MNHEY, CDR2 SMNVEV (reference sequence). The length of the CDR3 is 15 residues. The CDR3 nucleotides read TGTGCCAGCAGTTTTAATGCGGAGAACACCGGGGAGCTGTTTTTT. This sequence encodes CASSFNAENTGELFF.